The next 27 T cell receptor beta chains were all read from a single sample in a study of blood T cells in healthy people across ages. A second roughly 6 to 11 cycle PCR used barcoded and J-beta primers. In TCRdb, the 5' RACE reads were re-called with MiXCR into one record per CDR3 protein. The data show some 1,800,000 distinct CDR3 sequences, around 40% seen once. Material for sequencing was blood. The receptors here all came from a human donor in good health.

In DNA, the CDR3 is TGCAGCGTTTCGAACAGTCAAGAGACCCAGTACTTC. Protein product: CSVSNSQETQYF. The V and J genes are TRBV29-1 and TRBJ2-5; D remains ambiguous. The CDR3 has 12 amino acids. CDR1 is SQVTM and CDR2 is ANQGSEA in the germline V gene. Trimming removed 5 bases from V and 2 bases from J, with 9 bases in between.

The genes are TRBV20-1 and TRBJ2-5, with D tentatively TRBD1 (5 bases). The germline CDR1 and CDR2 sequences are DFQATT and SNEGSKA (reference sequence). This CDR3 contains 13 residues. Trimming stripped 5 bases from V and 4 bases from J, with 14 bases between. The chain's CDR3 is CSAYVSGRETQYF. CDR3 nucleotides: TGCAGTGCTTATGTATCAGGGCGAGAGACCCAGTACTTC.

In its sample, this clonotype was seen a few times. The gene calls are TRBV7-9 and TRBJ2-7; D is perhaps TRBD2 (6 bases). The V gene's germline CDR1 is SEHNR and CDR2 FQNEAQ (reference sequence). CDR3 length: 16 amino acids. Trimming cost V 1 base and J 0 bases, with 13 bases left between them. CDR3 sequence: CASSLGQGLSSYEQYF. The CDR3 nucleotides read TGTGCCAGCAGCTTAGGGCAGGGACTGAGCTCCTACGAGCAGTACTTC. Drawing the rest from reference TRBV7-9 and TRBJ2-7, the complete variable domain is DTGVSQNPRHKITKRGQNVTFRCDPISEHNRLYWYRQTLGQGPEFLTYFQNEAQLEKSRLLSDRFSAERPKGSFSTLEIQRTEQGDSAMYLCASSLGQGLSSYEQYFGPGTRLTVT.

This clonotype has only a few counts. The J gene is TRBJ2-1, the V gene TRBV3-1, with TRBD1 matching over 9 bases. Germline CDR1 is LGHDT and CDR2 is YNNKEL (reference sequence). The CDR3 loop spans 15 amino acids. Germline trimming cut 4 bases from V and 8 bases from J; bases unmatched to any gene: 9. The CDR3 DNA sequence: TGTGCCAGCAGCCCTGACAGGGGGTATGGTGATGAGCAGTTCTTC. It specifies CASSPDRGYGDEQFF.

The chain recombines TRBV6-2 or TRBV6-3 with TRBJ1-1, with D unclear. Germline-derived CDR1 and CDR2 are MNHEY and SVGEGT. The CDR3 runs to 15 residues. The ends were cut back, 2 bases at V and 0 bases at J, with 10 bases in the middle. In DNA, the CDR3 is TGTGCCAGCAGTTACCGGTCAGCTTTGAACACTGAAGCTTTCTTT. It encodes CASSYRSALNTEAFF.

This clonotype has just a few counts. This chain uses TRBV5-1 with TRBJ2-7; D is unresolved. Germline CDR1 and CDR2: SGHRS and YFSETQ. The CDR3 is 13 residues long. The germline V and J ends were trimmed by 2 bases and 4 bases, with 10 bases remaining between them. CDR3 region: CASSFFETYEQYF. CDR3 sequence (DNA): TGCGCCAGCAGCTTTTTTGAGACTTACGAGCAGTACTTC.

This clonotype has a single count. The chain links TRBV12-3 or TRBV12-4 to TRBJ2-4, with 9 bases lining up with TRBD1. After removal of 3 bases from V and 13 bases from J, the junction contained 13 bases not matched to a gene. The CDR3 contains 15 residues. The CDR3 protein is CASSFGTGTFYGQYF. DNA of the CDR3: TGTGCCAGCAGTTTCGGGACAGGGACCTTCTACGGGCAGTACTTC.

V gene TRBV29-1 combines with J gene TRBJ2-1; D call uncertain. CDR1 and CDR2 from the germline V gene are SQVTM and ANQGSEA. The CDR3 covers 15 residues. The V and J ends lost 1 base and 3 bases respectively, with 13 bases between them. The CDR3 reads CSVEGGLEFYNEQFF. The CDR3 DNA reads TGCAGCGTTGAAGGGGGTCTAGAGTTCTACAATGAGCAGTTCTTC.

The gene calls are TRBV28 and TRBJ1-2, with D possibly TRBD1 on 6 matching bases. The CDR3 length is 15 residues. From germline, CDR1 is MDHEN and CDR2 SYDVKM. Trimming took 5 bases from V and 8 from J, leaving 21 bases between them. CDR3 region: CASSEPGQSLGGYTF. As DNA, the CDR3 is TGTGCCAGCAGTGAACCCGGACAGTCTTTGGGGGGCTACACCTTC.

In its sample, this clonotype was seen a few times. The chain carries TRBV5-1 and TRBJ1-2, with 9 nucleotides matching TRBD1. Germline assignment: CDR1 SGHRS and CDR2 YFSETQ. Trimming took 0 bases from V and 8 from J; bases not matched to a gene: 14. The CDR3 is 17 amino acids. This CDR3 is CASSLGASGQGRRGYTF. CDR3 bases: TGCGCCAGCAGCTTGGGGGCAAGCGGACAGGGGCGGAGGGGCTACACCTTC.

This sequence joins TRBV10-3 and TRBJ1-5; TRBD1 might be the D (5 bases). Trimming shortened V by 3 bases and J by 6 bases, and 12 bases separated the two germline ends. The V gene's germline CDR1 is ENHRY and CDR2 SYGVKD. The CDR3 covers 14 residues. For the CDR3, the DNA is TGTGCCATCAGTGATCAGGCAGGGAGTCAGCCCCAGCATTTT. Encoded protein: CAISDQAGSQPQHF.

The chain combines TRBV10-3 with TRBJ2-5; unclear D gene. The CDR3 is made up of 11 amino acids. Trimming removed 5 bases from V and 5 bases from J, with 6 bases in between. Germline V gene lookup returns CDR1 ENHRY and CDR2 SYGVKD. The CDR3 nucleotides read TGTGCCATCAGTCAGGCGGAGACCCAGTACTTC. This codes for CAISQAETQYF.

This clonotype has only a few counts. This rearrangement joins TRBV27 to TRBJ2-7; TRBD1 aligns across 9 bases. Per germline, CDR1 MNHEY and CDR2 SMNVEV (reference sequence). CDR3 length equals 13 residues. Unmatched junction bases numbered 3, after V lost 6 bases and J lost 3 bases. The CDR3 bases are TGTGCCAGCAGGGGGACAGGGTACTACGAGCAGTACTTC. This gives the protein CASRGTGYYEQYF.

The count of this clonotype is one. V is TRBV5-1 and J is TRBJ2-1; no clear D. The CDR3 extends over 16 amino acids. Per the germline V gene, CDR1 is SGHRS and CDR2 is YFSETQ. The V and J ends lost 1 base and 0 bases respectively, with 11 bases between them. This chain's CDR3 is CASSLIPGLSYNEQFF. CDR3 sequence (DNA): TGCGCCAGCAGCTTGATCCCAGGCCTCTCCTACAATGAGCAGTTCTTC. Together with reference TRBV5-1 and TRBJ2-1, the CDR3 gives the full variable domain: KAGVTQTPRYLIKTRGQQVTLSCSPISGHRSVSWYQQTPGQGLQFLFEYFSETQRNKGNFPGRFSGRQFSNSRSEMNVSTLELGDSALYLCASSLIPGLSYNEQFFGPGTRLTVL.

The CDR3 reads CASSQEAVTGAYGYTF. The CDR3 coding sequence is TGTGCCAGCAGCCAAGAAGCGGTGACAGGGGCCTATGGCTACACCTTC. The chain carries TRBV3-1 and TRBJ1-2, with 8 bases matching TRBD1. Germline assignment: CDR1 LGHDT and CDR2 YNNKEL (reference sequence). Trimming cost V 0 bases and J 4 bases; bases outside gene matches: 7. The CDR3 is made up of 16 amino acids.

This chain joins TRBV4-3 and TRBJ1-2; D ambiguous. The length of the CDR3 is 12 residues. Germline CDR1 and CDR2: LGHNA and YSLEER. The V end lost 1 base, the J end lost 10 bases, and 10 bases lay between the germline ends. CDR3 loop: CASSQGLGLYTF. For the CDR3, the DNA is TGCGCCAGCAGCCAAGGTCTAGGCCTCTACACCTTC.

The chain joins TRBV7-9 to TRBJ2-7; D gene unclear. There are 11 residues in the CDR3. The germline V gene has CDR1 SEHNR and CDR2 FQNEAQ (reference sequence). V was clipped by 7 bases and J by 5 bases, with 9 bases between them. DNA for the CDR3: TGTGCCAGCACCGCAGTCCACGAGCAGTACTTC. This translates into CASTAVHEQYF.

The chain uses TRBV27 and TRBJ1-1; a weak D match, TRBD1 (6 bases). Trimming took off 3 bases at V and 6 bases at J, with 14 bases between the two ends. Germline CDR1 and CDR2: MNHEY and SMNVEV (reference sequence). CDR3 size: 14 residues. DNA for the CDR3: TGTGCCAGCAGTTTGGGGGCGCGGGCGGCTGAAGCTTTCTTT. Its protein product is CASSLGARAAEAFF.

This clonotype was counted only a few times. The chain carries TRBV7-8 and TRBJ1-4, with no clear D. Germline lookup yields CDR1 SGHVS and CDR2 FQNEAQ. V lost 6 bases to trimming and J lost 8 bases, with 16 bases between them. The CDR3 covers 14 residues. The CDR3 DNA reads as TGTGCCAGCAGTCACCGGGAGGGAAAAGAAAAACTGTTTTTT. It encodes CASSHREGKEKLFF.

The chain couples TRBV7-2 to TRBJ2-6; 8 bases line up with TRBD1. This CDR3 comprises 17 residues. The junction had 9 bases not matched to a gene; V was cut back by 5 bases and J by 3 bases. Germline-derived CDR1 and CDR2 are SGHTA and FQGNSA. CDR3 nucleotide sequence: TGTGCCAGCAGCCCCTCCCCAGGGGGCCGTGGGGCCAACGTCCTGACTTTC. This gives the protein CASSPSPGGRGANVLTF.

This clonotype was seen a handful of times. The rearrangement uses TRBV12-3 or TRBV12-4 and TRBJ1-1; 11 nucleotides match TRBD1. Trimming took 8 bases from V and 5 from J; bases not matched to a gene: 10. The CDR3 loop spans 15 amino acids. The chain's CDR3 is CASSFRGQGVTEAFF. In DNA form, the CDR3 reads TGTGCCAGCTCCTTCCGGGGACAGGGGGTTACTGAAGCTTTCTTT.

This chain links TRBV15 with TRBJ2-3, with 7 bases that match TRBD1. CDR3 length: 17 residues. Germline V lookup: CDR1 LNHNV, CDR2 YYDKDF (reference sequence). V gave up 0 bases and J gave up 2 bases; unmatched junction bases: 8. CDR3 DNA: TGTGCCACCAGCAGAGATATAGGCAGGGGGACCACAGATACGCAGTATTTT. Translated: CATSRDIGRGTTDTQYF.

This rearrangement joins TRBV12-3 or TRBV12-4 to TRBJ2-7; D ambiguous. There are 12 residues in the CDR3. Trimming removed 5 bases at V and 8 bases at J, with 13 bases between. The CDR3 loop is CASSIDHYQQYF. Written as DNA, the CDR3 is TGTGCCAGCAGTATCGACCACTATCAGCAGTACTTC.

A few counts support this clonotype. The V gene is TRBV12-3 or TRBV12-4, the J gene TRBJ2-5; TRBD1 is a possible D gene (5 bases). CDR3 length: 16 residues. V was pared by 6 bases and J by 1 base, with 18 bases between. CDR3 in DNA: TGTGCCAGCAGCGCTAACCACCTCGACAGCCAAGAGACCCAGTACTTC. Its protein is CASSANHLDSQETQYF.

This chain uses TRBV2 with TRBJ1-4; 9 nucleotides match TRBD1. Trimming at V came to 3 bases and at J to 7 bases, leaving 12 bases not matched to a gene. The germline V gene encodes CDR1 SNHLY and CDR2 FYNNEI. The CDR3 loop spans 17 amino acids. The CDR3 loop reads CASSDPGQGVVGEKLFF. CDR3 coding DNA: TGTGCCAGCAGTGATCCGGGACAGGGTGTCGTCGGTGAAAAACTGTTTTTT.

This sequence joins TRBV11-3 and TRBJ1-1; the D is unclear. The CDR3 runs to 14 residues. V was cut by 5 bases and J by 0 bases, with 10 bases left in between. CDR1 and CDR2 from the germline V gene are SGHNT and YENEEA. CDR3 nucleotides: TGTGCCAGCAGCCCACGGGCCGTGAACACTGAAGCTTTCTTT. It specifies CASSPRAVNTEAFF. The full variable domain, with the rest looked up from reference TRBV11-3 and TRBJ1-1, is EAGVVQSPRYKIIEKKQPVAFWCNPISGHNTLYWYLQNLGQGPELLIRYENEEAVDDSQLPKDRFSAERLKGVDSTLKIQPAELGDSAVYLCASSPRAVNTEAFFGQGTRLTVV.

For this clonotype: Relative to the germline gene, one junction end is altered; a read error may explain this. CDR3 sequence: CVIRGVSSYNEQFF. CDR3 in DNA: TGTGTCATCCGCGGGGTTAGCTCCTACAATGAGCAGTTCTTC. The chain is built from TRBV10-3 and TRBJ2-1; D is possibly TRBD2 (6 bases). Germline values: CDR1 ENHRY, CDR2 SYGVKD. This CDR3 comprises 14 residues.